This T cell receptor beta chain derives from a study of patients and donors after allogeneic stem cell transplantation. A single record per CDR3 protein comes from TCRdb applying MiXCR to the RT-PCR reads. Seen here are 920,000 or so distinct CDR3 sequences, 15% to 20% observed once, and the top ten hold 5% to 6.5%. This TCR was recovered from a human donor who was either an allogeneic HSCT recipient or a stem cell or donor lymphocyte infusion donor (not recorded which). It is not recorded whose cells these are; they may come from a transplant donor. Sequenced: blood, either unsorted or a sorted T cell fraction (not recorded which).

As DNA, the CDR3 is TGTGCCAGCAGTTTCGGATCCCCCTCAGATACGCAGTATTTT. This encodes CASSFGSPSDTQYF. V gene TRBV12-3 or TRBV12-4 combines with J gene TRBJ2-3; D remains ambiguous. The V and J ends lost 3 bases and 4 bases respectively, with 11 bases between them. This CDR3 is 14 amino acids long.